This T cell receptor (beta chain) was identified in a study of radiation and T cells in renal cell carcinoma. About the study: Nephrectomy followed 15 Gy stereotactic body radiation by 4 weeks.

Study findings and constraints: In blood, top tumor clones expanded by 2 weeks, shrinking by 4.

Time point specified: baseline pretreatment blood. As for treatment: 15 Gy SBRT to primary tumor, nephrectomy 4 weeks later. After SBRT, blood was collected at 2 and 4 weeks, plus baseline. The tumor was a clear cell renal cell carcinoma. The sample holds one count of this clone. Its antigen is unknown. Profiling relied on immunoSEQ multiplex PCR, and the TCRdb table lists in-frame clones only, not all of them. Here the sample spans more than 140,000 clones, 70% to 90% being singletons. Looked up from germline, CDR1 is SGHDN and CDR2 is FVKESK. With V trimmed by 3 bases and J by 1 base, 7 bases remained unmatched. There are 16 residues in the CDR3.

The material sequenced was blood, taken from a patient whose treatment included radiotherapy and nephrectomy. The chain carries TRBV14 and TRBJ1-1; TRBD1 aligns across 8 bases. This clonotype was obtained from a woman in her fifties or sixties with renal cell carcinoma. In DNA form, the CDR3 reads TGTGCCAGCAGCCAGTTGACAGGGGTCCCGAACACTGAAGCTTTCTTT. This encodes CASSQLTGVPNTEAFF.